Given below is one T cell receptor (beta chain) in context. This entry comes from a study of T cell responses to AZD1222 COVID-19 vaccine. Measured with immunoSEQ multiplex PCR; TCRdb has only the in-frame clones, and not every one. The sample has more than 250,000 clones, roughly 93% seen once. With 1 base removed from V and 4 bases from J, the gap between germline ends came to 14 bases. This CDR3 has 16 amino acids. From germline, CDR1 is SGHDN and CDR2 FVKESK. The chain couples TRBV14 to TRBJ2-1, with D unresolved. The sequencing here drew on peripheral blood, taken on day 0 of AZD1222 vaccination. The sequence was collected from an adult in good health. This CDR3 reads CASSQVRSAIYNEQFF. CDR3 bases: TGTGCCAGCAGCCAAGTTAGGTCAGCGATATACAATGAGCAGTTCTTC.